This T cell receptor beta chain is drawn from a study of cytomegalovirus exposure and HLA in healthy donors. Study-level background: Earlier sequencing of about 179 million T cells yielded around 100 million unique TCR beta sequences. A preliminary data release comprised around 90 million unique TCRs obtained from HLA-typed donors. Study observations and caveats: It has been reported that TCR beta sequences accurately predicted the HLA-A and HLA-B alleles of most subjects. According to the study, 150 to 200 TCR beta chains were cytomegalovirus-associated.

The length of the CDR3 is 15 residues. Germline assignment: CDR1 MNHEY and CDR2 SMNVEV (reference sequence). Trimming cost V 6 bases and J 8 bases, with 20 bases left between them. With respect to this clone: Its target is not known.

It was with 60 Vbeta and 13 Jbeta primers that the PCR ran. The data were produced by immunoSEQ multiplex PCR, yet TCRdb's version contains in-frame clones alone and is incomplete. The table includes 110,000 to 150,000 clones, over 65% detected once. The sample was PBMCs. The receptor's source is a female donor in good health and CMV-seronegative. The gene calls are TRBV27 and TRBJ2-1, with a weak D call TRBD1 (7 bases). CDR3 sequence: CASSRGTVPPDEQFF. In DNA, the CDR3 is TGTGCCAGCAGCCGCGGGACAGTCCCACCCGATGAGCAGTTCTTC.